The rows below give T cell receptor beta chains drawn from one sample of a study of beta chain features in type 1 diabetes. Profiling relied on immunoSEQ multiplex PCR, and the TCRdb table lists in-frame clones only, not all of them. The sample yields almost 350,000 clones, roughly 8% seen once. Specimen: central memory CD4+ T cells from blood. The receptors were gathered from a woman aged 18-29 years in good health. CDR3s include the opening cysteine and the closing phenylalanine or tryptophan. A D gene is named only where the DNA matches it firmly. For some rows the clone size is stated as once, few or many, or as a class when expanded; others skip it.

V gene,J gene,D gene,CDR3 length,clone size,CDR3 DNA,CDR3 protein
TRBV9,TRBJ2-5,TRBD2,15,few,TGTGCCAGCAGTGAACACCTGGGACTAGCCGAGACCCAGTACTTC,CASSEHLGLAETQYF
TRBV27,TRBJ2-1,.,13,many,TGTGCCAGTGGGGGTAGCTCCTACAATGAGCAGTTCTTC,CASGGSSYNEQFF
TRBV11-2,TRBJ2-2,.,13,.,TGTGCCACCTCGGGCCATGACACCGGGGAGCTGTTTTTT,CATSGHDTGELFF
TRBV14,TRBJ2-5,.,17,.,TGTGCCAGCAGCCAAGATTGGTGGGGGGAGAAGAAAGAGACCCAGTACTTC,CASSQDWWGEKKETQYF
TRBV7-9,TRBJ2-7,TRBD2,16,.,TGTGCCAGCAGCCCCGGACTAGCGGGAGGGCCGAGGGAGCAGTACTTC,CASSPGLAGGPREQYF
TRBV15,TRBJ1-5,TRBD1,15,few,TGTGCCACCAGCGCCCGACAGGGGGCGCGGCAGCCCCAGCATTTT,CATSARQGARQPQHF
TRBV4-3,TRBJ1-4,.,17,.,TGCGCCAGCAGCCCAGGCGGGGGAGGGGCGACGGGGGCAAAACTGTTTTTT,CASSPGGGGATGAKLFF
TRBV4-2,TRBJ2-5,.,14,few,TGTGCCAGCAGCCGGGACCACCTGAAAGAGACCCAGTACTTC,CASSRDHLKETQYF
TRBV6-6,TRBJ2-7,TRBD2,15,.,TGTGCCAGCAGTTCCTCGGGACTAGCAACCTACGAGCAGTACTTC,CASSSSGLATYEQYF
TRBV7-6,TRBJ2-2,.,14,few,TGTGCCAGCAGCTCCCGACTCCCTGGCGGGGAGCTGTTTTTT,CASSSRLPGGELFF
TRBV10-3,TRBJ2-1,TRBD2,18,many,TGTGCCATCAGTGACACTAGCGGGAGATCGAGCTCCTACAATGAGCAGTTCTTC,CAISDTSGRSSSYNEQFF
TRBV4-2,TRBJ1-4,.,15,.,TGTGCCAGCAGCCATCAGGGTTCCGAGAATGAAAAACTGTTTTTT,CASSHQGSENEKLFF
TRBV7-2,TRBJ2-3,.,14,few,TGTGCCAGCAGCTCCCGGGCGAGCACAGATACGCAGTATTTT,CASSSRASTDTQYF
TRBV5-4,TRBJ2-1,TRBD2,15,many,TGTGCCAGCAGCTTGATTAGCGGGCGAAACAATGAGCAGTTCTTC,CASSLISGRNNEQFF
TRBV4-2,TRBJ2-1,.,15,many,TGTGCCAGCAGCAACCGGGACGCCTACAACAATGAGCAGTTCTTC,CASSNRDAYNNEQFF
TRBV7-3,TRBJ1-1,.,13,.,TGTGCCAGCAGCACGAAGCAGGGCCTTGAAGCTTTCTTT,CASSTKQGLEAFF
TRBV7-3,TRBJ2-1,TRBD2,15,few,TGTGCCAGCAGCCCGAGCGGGAACTCCTACAATGAGCAGTTCTTC,CASSPSGNSYNEQFF
TRBV7-7,TRBJ2-5,TRBD1,11,.,TGTGCATCCCGACAGGGAGAGACCCAGTACTTC,CASRQGETQYF
TRBV10-2,TRBJ1-2,.,13,.,TGCGCCAGCATACGGGCCGGATCCTATGGCTACACCTTC,CASIRAGSYGYTF
TRBV7-9,TRBJ1-3,.,17,few,TGTGCCAGCAGCTTCCGGGTCGAAGTCCCCTCTGGAAACACCATATATTTT,CASSFRVEVPSGNTIYF
TRBV5-1,TRBJ2-5,TRBD1,15,few,TGCGCCAGCAGCTTCGGGACAGGGGTTTCAGAGACCCAGTACTTC,CASSFGTGVSETQYF
TRBV18,TRBJ1-5,TRBD1,15,.,TGTGCCAGCTCACCACCTGGACAGGGTGGACAGCCCCAGCATTTT,CASSPPGQGGQPQHF
TRBV2,TRBJ2-7,.,13,.,TGTGCCACCGAAGGGACCTTCTCCTACGAGCAGTACTTC,CATEGTFSYEQYF
TRBV18,TRBJ1-5,.,15,few,TGTGCCAGCTCCCGAGGGGCAGATAGCAATCAGCCCCAGCATTTT,CASSRGADSNQPQHF
TRBV2,TRBJ2-3,TRBD2,16,.,TGTGCCAGTCTTGGCGGGAGTGGGTTCGGCACAGATACGCAGTATTTT,CASLGGSGFGTDTQYF
TRBV7-9,TRBJ2-5,.,13,few,TGTGCCGGACGAGACAACAACCAAGAGACCCAGTACTTC,CAGRDNNQETQYF
TRBV25-1,TRBJ2-5,TRBD1,15,many,TGTGCCAGCAGTGAACTGGCAGGGGGCGGAGAGACCCAGTACTTC,CASSELAGGGETQYF
TRBV10-3,TRBJ2-5,TRBD2,14,few,TGTGCCATCAGCAATACTAGCGGACTAGAGACCCAGTACTTC,CAISNTSGLETQYF
TRBV29-1,TRBJ1-1,.,12,many,TGCAGCGTTGTTGACACAGAGACTGAAGCTTTCTTT,CSVVDTETEAFF
TRBV7-9,TRBJ1-2,.,14,few,TGTGCCAGCAGCTTAGCGGCCCCTAGTACACTCTACACCTTC,CASSLAAPSTLYTF
TRBV27,TRBJ1-5,.,14,few,TGTGCCAGCAGGGCTAACTACGATAACTCGCCCCAGCATTTT,CASRANYDNSPQHF
TRBV5-1,TRBJ2-7,TRBD1,15,.,TGCGCCAGCACCGGTCCCGGGACAGGGGTGTGGGAGCAGTACTTC,CASTGPGTGVWEQYF
TRBV18,TRBJ1-1,.,15,.,TGTGCCAGCTCACGAATACAGGGATCAAACACTGAAGCTTTCTTT,CASSRIQGSNTEAFF
TRBV4-2,TRBJ2-2,TRBD2,15,few,TGTGCCAGCAGCCAAGTGGGAGGGCCCACCGGGGAGCTGTTTTTT,CASSQVGGPTGELFF
TRBV28,TRBJ1-5,.,15,few,TGTGCCAGCAGTTTATTGTCGGGGCAGAGTCAGCCCCAGCATTTT,CASSLLSGQSQPQHF
TRBV18,TRBJ1-4,.,16,.,TGTGCCAGCTCACCCAGGACACCTACAACTAATGAAAAACTGTTTTTT,CASSPRTPTTNEKLFF
TRBV6-5,TRBJ2-7,TRBD1,12,.,TGTGCCAGCGGGACAGGGGGAGAAGAGCAGTACTTC,CASGTGGEEQYF
TRBV4-1,TRBJ2-1,TRBD2,15,many,TGCGCCAGCACCCGAGCGGGAGGGCTCACGAATGAGCAGTTCTTC,CASTRAGGLTNEQFF
TRBV7-9,TRBJ2-4,TRBD1,14,few,TGTGCCAGCAGCGTGGGACAGGGGAGGGACATTCAGTACTTC,CASSVGQGRDIQYF
TRBV10-2,TRBJ2-3,.,13,.,TGCGCCAGCACCGCGATGGGGGGAGATACGCAGTATTTT,CASTAMGGDTQYF
TRBV28,TRBJ2-7,.,13,few,TGTGCCAGCAGTATCGCCCCCGGAAACGAGCAGTACTTC,CASSIAPGNEQYF
TRBV5-1,TRBJ2-1,.,17,few,TGCGCCAGCAGCTTGAACAGGGACACCTTCAACTACAATGAGCAGTTCTTC,CASSLNRDTFNYNEQFF
TRBV4-2,TRBJ2-3,.,22,.,TGTGCCAGCAGCCGAGTCCGGGGAGGAACTAGTTCCCTCCACTCTAGCACAGATACGCAGTATTTT,CASSRVRGGTSSLHSSTDTQYF
TRBV28,TRBJ2-5,.,14,few,TGTGCCAGCAGTATTGGCGGGAATGGAGAGACCCAGTACTTC,CASSIGGNGETQYF
TRBV18,TRBJ2-2,.,15,.,TGTGCCAGCTCACCAAGACTGGCAAACACCGGGGAGCTGTTTTTT,CASSPRLANTGELFF
TRBV5-1,TRBJ2-7,TRBD2,14,few,TGCGCCAGCAGCTTGGGCGGGAGGGATTACGAGCAGTACTTC,CASSLGGRDYEQYF
TRBV18,TRBJ2-3,.,11,.,TGTGCCAGCTCAACCACAGATACGCAGTATTTT,CASSTTDTQYF